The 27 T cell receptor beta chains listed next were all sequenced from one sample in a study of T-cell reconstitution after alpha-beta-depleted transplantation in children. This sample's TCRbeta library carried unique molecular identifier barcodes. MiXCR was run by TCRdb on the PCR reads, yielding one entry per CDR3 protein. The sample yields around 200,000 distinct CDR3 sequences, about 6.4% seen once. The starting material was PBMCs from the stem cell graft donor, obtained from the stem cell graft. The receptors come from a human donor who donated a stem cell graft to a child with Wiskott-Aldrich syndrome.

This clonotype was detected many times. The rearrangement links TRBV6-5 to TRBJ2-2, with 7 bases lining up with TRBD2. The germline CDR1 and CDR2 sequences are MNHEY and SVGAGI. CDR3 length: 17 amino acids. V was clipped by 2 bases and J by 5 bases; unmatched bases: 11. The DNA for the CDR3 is TGTGCCAGCAGTTACCGTCGGGGCGGGAGACGTACCGGGGAGCTGTTTTTT. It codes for CASSYRRGGRRTGELFF.

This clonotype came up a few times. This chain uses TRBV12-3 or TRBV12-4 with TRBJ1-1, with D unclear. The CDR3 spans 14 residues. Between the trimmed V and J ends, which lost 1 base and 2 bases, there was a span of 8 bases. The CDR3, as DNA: TGTGCCAGCAGTTTAGAGGCCCTTAACACTGAAGCTTTCTTT. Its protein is CASSLEALNTEAFF.

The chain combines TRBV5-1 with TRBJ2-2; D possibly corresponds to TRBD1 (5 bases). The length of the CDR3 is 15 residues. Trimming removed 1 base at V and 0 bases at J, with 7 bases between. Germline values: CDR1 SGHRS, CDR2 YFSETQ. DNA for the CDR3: TGCGCCAGCAGCTTGAGACAGTCGAACACCGGGGAGCTGTTTTTT. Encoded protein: CASSLRQSNTGELFF. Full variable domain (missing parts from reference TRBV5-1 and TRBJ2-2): KAGVTQTPRYLIKTRGQQVTLSCSPISGHRSVSWYQQTPGQGLQFLFEYFSETQRNKGNFPGRFSGRQFSNSRSEMNVSTLELGDSALYLCASSLRQSNTGELFFGEGSRLTVL.

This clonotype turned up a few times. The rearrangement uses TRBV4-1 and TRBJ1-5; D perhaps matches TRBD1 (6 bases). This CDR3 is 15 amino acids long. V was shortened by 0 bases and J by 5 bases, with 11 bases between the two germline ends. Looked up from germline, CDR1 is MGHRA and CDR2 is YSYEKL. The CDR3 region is CASSQDSQGDQPQHF. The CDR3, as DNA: TGCGCCAGCAGCCAAGATTCACAGGGTGATCAGCCCCAGCATTTT.

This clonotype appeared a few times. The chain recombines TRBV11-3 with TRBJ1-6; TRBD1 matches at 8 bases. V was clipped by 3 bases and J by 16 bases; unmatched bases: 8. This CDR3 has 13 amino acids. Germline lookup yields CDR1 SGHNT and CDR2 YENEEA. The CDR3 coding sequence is TGTGCCAGCAGCTTCGGCGTCAGGGGGCCGCTCCACTTT. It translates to CASSFGVRGPLHF.

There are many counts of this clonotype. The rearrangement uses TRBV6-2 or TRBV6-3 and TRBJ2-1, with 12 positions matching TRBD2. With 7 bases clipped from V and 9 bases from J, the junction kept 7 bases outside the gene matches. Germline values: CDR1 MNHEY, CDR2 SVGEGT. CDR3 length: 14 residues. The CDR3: CASNLAGGSSEQFF. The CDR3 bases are TGTGCCAGCAATCTAGCGGGAGGGTCTAGTGAGCAGTTCTTC.

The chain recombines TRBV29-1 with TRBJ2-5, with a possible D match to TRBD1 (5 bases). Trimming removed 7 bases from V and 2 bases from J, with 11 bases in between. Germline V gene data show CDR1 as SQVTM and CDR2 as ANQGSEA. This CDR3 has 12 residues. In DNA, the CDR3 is TGCAGCGGATTTCAGGGTCAAGAGACCCAGTACTTC. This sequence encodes CSGFQGQETQYF.

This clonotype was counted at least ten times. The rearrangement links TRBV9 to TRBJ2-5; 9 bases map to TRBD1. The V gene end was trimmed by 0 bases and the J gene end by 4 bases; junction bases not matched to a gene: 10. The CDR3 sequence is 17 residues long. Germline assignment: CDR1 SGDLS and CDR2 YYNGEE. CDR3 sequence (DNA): TGTGCCAGCAGCGTAGGTACAGGGGGCTTTTCGGGAGAGACCCAGTACTTC. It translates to CASSVGTGGFSGETQYF.

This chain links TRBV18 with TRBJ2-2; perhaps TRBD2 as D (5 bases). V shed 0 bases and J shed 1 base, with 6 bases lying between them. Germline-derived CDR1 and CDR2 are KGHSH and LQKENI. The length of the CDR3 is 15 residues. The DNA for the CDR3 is TGTGCCAGCTCACCACCGAGGGTGAACACCGGGGAGCTGTTTTTT. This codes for CASSPPRVNTGELFF. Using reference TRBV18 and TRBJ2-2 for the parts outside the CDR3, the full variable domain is NAGVMQNPRHLVRRRGQEARLRCSPMKGHSHVYWYRQLPEEGLKFMVYLQKENIIDESGMPKERFSAEFPKEGPSILRIQQVVRGDSAAYFCASSPPRVNTGELFFGEGSRLTVL.

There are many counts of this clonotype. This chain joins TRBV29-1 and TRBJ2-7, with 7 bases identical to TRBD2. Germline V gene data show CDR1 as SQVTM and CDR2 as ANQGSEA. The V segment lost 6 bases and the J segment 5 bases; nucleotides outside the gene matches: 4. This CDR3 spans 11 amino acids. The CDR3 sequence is CSVYGGNEQYF. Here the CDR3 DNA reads TGCAGCGTCTACGGGGGGAACGAGCAGTACTTC.

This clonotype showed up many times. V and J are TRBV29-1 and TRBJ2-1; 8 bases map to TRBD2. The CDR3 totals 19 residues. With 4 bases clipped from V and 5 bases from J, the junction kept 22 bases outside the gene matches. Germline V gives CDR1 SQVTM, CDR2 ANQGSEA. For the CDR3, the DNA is TGCAGCGTTGTAAAGGGGCCGTGGCGGGAGGTGAGAAACGACAATGAGCAGTTCTTC. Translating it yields CSVVKGPWREVRNDNEQFF.

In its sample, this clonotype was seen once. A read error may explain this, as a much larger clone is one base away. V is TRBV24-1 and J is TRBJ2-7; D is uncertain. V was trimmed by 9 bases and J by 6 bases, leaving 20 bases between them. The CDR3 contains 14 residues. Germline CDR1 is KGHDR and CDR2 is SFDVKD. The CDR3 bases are TGTGCCACCTCGGAGCGATGGACGACCTCCGAGCAGTACTTC. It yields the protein CATSERWTTSEQYF.

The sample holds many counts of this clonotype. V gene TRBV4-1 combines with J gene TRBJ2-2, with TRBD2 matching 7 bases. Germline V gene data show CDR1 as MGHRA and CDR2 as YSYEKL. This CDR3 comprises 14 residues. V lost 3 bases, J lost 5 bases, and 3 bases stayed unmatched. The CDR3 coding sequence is TGCGCCAGCAGCCAGCGGGAGTGGACCGGGGAGCTGTTTTTT. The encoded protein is CASSQREWTGELFF.

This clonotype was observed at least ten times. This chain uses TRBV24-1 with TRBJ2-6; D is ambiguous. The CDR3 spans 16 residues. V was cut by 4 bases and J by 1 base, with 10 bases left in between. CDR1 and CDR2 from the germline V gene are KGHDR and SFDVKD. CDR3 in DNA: TGTGCCACCAGTGACCCGAACTCTTCTGGGGCCAACGTCCTGACTTTC. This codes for CATSDPNSSGANVLTF.

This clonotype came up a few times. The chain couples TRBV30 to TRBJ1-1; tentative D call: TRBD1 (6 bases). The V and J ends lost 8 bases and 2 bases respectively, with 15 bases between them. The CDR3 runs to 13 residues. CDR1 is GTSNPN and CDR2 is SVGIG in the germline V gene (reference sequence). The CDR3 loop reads CALRGVRNTEAFF. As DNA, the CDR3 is TGTGCCCTAAGGGGGGTTAGAAACACTGAAGCTTTCTTT.

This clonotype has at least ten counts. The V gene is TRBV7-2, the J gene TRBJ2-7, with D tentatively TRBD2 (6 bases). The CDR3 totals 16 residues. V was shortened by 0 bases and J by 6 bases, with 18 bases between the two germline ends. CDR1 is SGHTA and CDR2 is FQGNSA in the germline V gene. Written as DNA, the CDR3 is TGTGCCAGCAGCTTAGCGCCCTCTGTAGCGGTGCGCGAGCAGTACTTC. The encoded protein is CASSLAPSVAVREQYF.

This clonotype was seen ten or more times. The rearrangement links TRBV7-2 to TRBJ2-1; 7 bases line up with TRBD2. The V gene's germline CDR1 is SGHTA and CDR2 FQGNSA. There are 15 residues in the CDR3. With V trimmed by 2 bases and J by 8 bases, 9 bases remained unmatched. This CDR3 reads CASSLYGTKLHEQFF. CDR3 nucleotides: TGTGCCAGCAGCTTATACGGGACTAAACTCCATGAGCAGTTCTTC.

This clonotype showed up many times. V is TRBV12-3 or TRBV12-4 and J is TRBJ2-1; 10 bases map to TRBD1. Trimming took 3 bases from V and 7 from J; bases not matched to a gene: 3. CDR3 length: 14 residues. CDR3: CASSFWDRGNEQFF. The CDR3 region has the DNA TGTGCCAGCAGTTTCTGGGACAGGGGTAATGAGCAGTTCTTC.

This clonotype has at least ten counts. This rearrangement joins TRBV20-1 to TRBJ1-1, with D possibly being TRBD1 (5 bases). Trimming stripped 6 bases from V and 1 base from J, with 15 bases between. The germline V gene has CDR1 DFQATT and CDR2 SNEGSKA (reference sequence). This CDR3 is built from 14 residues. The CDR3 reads CSASGGYPNTEAFF. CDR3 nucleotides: TGCAGTGCGAGCGGGGGTTATCCGAACACTGAAGCTTTCTTT.

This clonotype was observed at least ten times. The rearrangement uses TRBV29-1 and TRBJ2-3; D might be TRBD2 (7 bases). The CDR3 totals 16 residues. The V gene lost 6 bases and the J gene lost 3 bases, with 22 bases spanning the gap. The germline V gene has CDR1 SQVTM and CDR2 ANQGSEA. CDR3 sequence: CSVASLGAGETDTQYF. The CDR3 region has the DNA TGCAGCGTGGCCTCTTTGGGGGCGGGAGAAACAGATACGCAGTATTTT.

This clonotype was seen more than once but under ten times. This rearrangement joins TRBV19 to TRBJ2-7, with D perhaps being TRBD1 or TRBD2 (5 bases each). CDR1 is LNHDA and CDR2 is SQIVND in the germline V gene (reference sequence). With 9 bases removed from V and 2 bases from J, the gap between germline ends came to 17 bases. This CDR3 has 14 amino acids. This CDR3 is CASRKRDAPYEQYF. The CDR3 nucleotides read TGTGCCAGCAGAAAGAGGGACGCACCCTACGAGCAGTACTTC.

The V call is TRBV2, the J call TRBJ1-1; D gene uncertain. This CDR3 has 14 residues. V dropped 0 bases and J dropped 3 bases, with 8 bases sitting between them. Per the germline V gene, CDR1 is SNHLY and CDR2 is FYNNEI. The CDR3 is CASSEALQDTEAFF. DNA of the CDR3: TGTGCCAGCAGTGAAGCGCTTCAAGACACTGAAGCTTTCTTT.

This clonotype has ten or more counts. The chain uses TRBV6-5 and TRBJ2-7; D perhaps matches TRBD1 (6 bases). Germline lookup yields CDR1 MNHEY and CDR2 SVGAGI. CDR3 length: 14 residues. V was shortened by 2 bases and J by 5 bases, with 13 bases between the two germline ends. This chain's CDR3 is CASSYTQQGNEQYF. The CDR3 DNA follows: TGTGCCAGCAGTTACACACAACAGGGTAACGAGCAGTACTTC.

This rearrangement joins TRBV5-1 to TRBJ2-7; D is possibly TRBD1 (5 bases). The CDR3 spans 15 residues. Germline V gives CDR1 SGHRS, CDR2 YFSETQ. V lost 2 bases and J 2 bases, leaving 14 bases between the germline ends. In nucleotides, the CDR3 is TGCGCCAGCAGCTTTCAGGGCAGGGCCCCCTACGAGCAGTACTTC. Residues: CASSFQGRAPYEQYF.

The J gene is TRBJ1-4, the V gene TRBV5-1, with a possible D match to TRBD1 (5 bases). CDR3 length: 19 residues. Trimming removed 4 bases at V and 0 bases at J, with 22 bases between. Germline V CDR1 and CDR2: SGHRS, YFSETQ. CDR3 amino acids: CASSPEWGRTTATNEKLFF. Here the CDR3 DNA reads TGCGCCAGCAGCCCGGAATGGGGCCGGACTACTGCAACTAATGAAAAACTGTTTTTT.

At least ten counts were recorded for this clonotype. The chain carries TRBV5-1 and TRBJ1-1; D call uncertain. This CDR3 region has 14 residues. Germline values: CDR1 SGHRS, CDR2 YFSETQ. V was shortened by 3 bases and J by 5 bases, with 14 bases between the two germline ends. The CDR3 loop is CASSYRAGRTEAFF. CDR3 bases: TGCGCCAGCAGCTACCGGGCCGGGAGGACTGAAGCTTTCTTT.

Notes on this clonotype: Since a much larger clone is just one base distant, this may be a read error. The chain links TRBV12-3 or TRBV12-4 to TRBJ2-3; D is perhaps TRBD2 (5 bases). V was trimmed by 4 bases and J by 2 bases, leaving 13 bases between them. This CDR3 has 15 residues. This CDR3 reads CASSYARASTDTQYF. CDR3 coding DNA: TGTGCCAGCAGTTATGCGCGGGCCTCCACAGATACGCAGTATTTT.